This T cell receptor (beta chain) was profiled in a study of CD8+CD57+ T cells in acquired aplastic anemia. V trimming: 1 base; J trimming: 5 bases; junction bases outside the gene matches: 4. The length of the CDR3 is 15 residues. Germline assignment: CDR1 SGHAT and CDR2 FQNNGV. TCR beta VDJ combinations and CDR3 sequences were profiled from genomic DNA. MiXCR, applied by TCRdb to the reads, yields one record per CDR3 protein. The data show about 100,000 distinct CDR3 sequences, 50% to 65% seen once. This clonotype was detected ten times or more. Sequencing input: sorted CD4+, CD8+, or CD8+CD57+ T cells (not recorded which) from PBMCs. This clonotype was sampled from a human donor in good health, serving as a control. V and J are TRBV11-2 and TRBJ2-1; TRBD1 matches at 8 bases. The CDR3 coding sequence is TGTGCCAGCAGCTTAGGACAGGGGTCCCACAATGAGCAGTTCTTC. The encoded protein is CASSLGQGSHNEQFF.